These 19 T cell receptor beta chains share one sample of origin, sequenced in a study of blood T cell repertoires in COVID-19. The method was immunoSEQ multiplex PCR; TCRdb's version includes in-frame clones alone and lacks a portion of them. This repertoire shows approximately 170,000 clones, 70% to 90% found once; its top ten account for 1.5% to 2%. Sequencing was done on a sample of peripheral blood. These receptors originate from a man between 18 and 29 years old who had recovered from COVID-19.

The chain recombines TRBV2 with TRBJ1-2; TRBD1 agrees at 9 bases. This CDR3 spans 15 amino acids. Germline assignment: CDR1 SNHLY and CDR2 FYNNEI. V shed 7 bases and J 5 bases; nucleotides not matched to a gene: 11. CDR3 in DNA: TGTGCCAGCACCCCAACCCCGGGACAGGGATATGGCTACACCTTC. Its protein is CASTPTPGQGYGYTF. Complete variable domain (other parts from reference TRBV2 and TRBJ1-2): EPEVTQTPSHQVTQMGQEVILRCVPISNHLYFYWYRQILGQKVEFLVSFYNNEISEKSEIFDDQFSVERPDGSNFTLKIRSTKLEDSAMYFCASTPTPGQGYGYTFGSGTRLTVV.

This chain joins TRBV7-2 and TRBJ2-7, with D possibly TRBD2 on 6 matching bases. The V and J ends lost 6 bases and 0 bases respectively, with 9 bases between them. This CDR3 has 13 amino acids. Looked up from germline, CDR1 is SGHTA and CDR2 is FQGNSA. CDR3 sequence: CASSFSGSYEQYF. Written as DNA, the CDR3 is TGTGCCAGCAGTTTTAGCGGCTCCTACGAGCAGTACTTC.

V is TRBV6-1 and J is TRBJ1-6; D may be TRBD1 (6 bases). This CDR3 is built from 14 residues. Trimming took 7 bases from V and 10 from J, leaving 17 bases between them. From germline, CDR1 is MNHNS and CDR2 SASEGT. The CDR3 DNA reads TGTGCCAGCAACCCCAGGGGAGACGGCTCACCCCTCCACTTT. It yields the protein CASNPRGDGSPLHF.

The V gene is TRBV19, the J gene TRBJ2-6; D remains unclear. The CDR3 covers 14 residues. V was trimmed by 3 bases and J by 3 bases, leaving 6 bases between them. Germline CDR1 and CDR2: LNHDA and SQIVND (reference sequence). The CDR3 DNA reads TGTGCCAGTAGTATTGAGGATGGGGCCAACGTCCTGACTTTC. Its translation is CASSIEDGANVLTF.

V gene TRBV6-5 combines with J gene TRBJ1-1; TRBD1 agrees at 8 bases. The germline V gene has CDR1 MNHEY and CDR2 SVGAGI. This CDR3 is 13 amino acids long. J gave up 4 bases and V 6 bases, and 4 bases lay outside the gene matches. DNA for the CDR3: TGTGCCAGCAGACCGACAGGGGTCACTGAAGCTTTCTTT. It encodes CASRPTGVTEAFF.

The table lists this clone with a count of one. V and J are TRBV24-1 and TRBJ2-1, with 7 positions matching TRBD2. J lost 7 bases, V lost 9 bases, and 5 bases had no gene match. The CDR3 consists of 12 residues. From germline, CDR1 is KGHDR and CDR2 SFDVKD. This CDR3 is CATGAGENEQFF. The CDR3 nucleotides read TGTGCCACCGGGGCGGGAGAGAATGAGCAGTTCTTC.

This chain joins TRBV19 and TRBJ1-4, with a possible D match to TRBD1 (6 bases). CDR1 and CDR2 (germline): LNHDA, SQIVND (reference sequence). This CDR3 contains 14 residues. Trimming stripped 3 bases from V and 7 bases from J, with 12 bases between. DNA for the CDR3: TGTGCCAGTAGTATCGTGGGGGCAGGTGAAAAACTGTTTTTT. Protein: CASSIVGAGEKLFF.

The V and J genes are TRBV5-4 and TRBJ1-2; maybe TRBD1 (5 bases). CDR1 is SGHNT, CDR2 YYREEE, per germline (reference sequence). Deletions cut 4 bases from V and 1 base from J, with 8 bases between. This CDR3 contains 13 residues. In nucleotides, the CDR3 is TGTGCCAGCAGCCGAGACAGTAACTATGGCTACACCTTC. Translation: CASSRDSNYGYTF.

The chain recombines TRBV7-9 with TRBJ2-2, with D perhaps TRBD1 (6 bases). Germline V gene sequence: CDR1 SEHNR, CDR2 FQNEAQ (reference sequence). Trimming took off 10 bases at V and 0 bases at J, with 18 bases between the two ends. The length of the CDR3 is 16 residues. CDR3 protein: CATLSSGTTNTGELFF. The CDR3 nucleotides read TGTGCCACCTTGTCCTCCGGGACAACGAACACCGGGGAGCTGTTTTTT.

The rearrangement links TRBV6-5 to TRBJ1-2; a possible D gene is TRBD1 (5 bases). Germline CDR1 and CDR2: MNHEY and SVGAGI. V shed 11 bases and J shed 7 bases, with 23 bases lying between them. The length of the CDR3 is 14 residues. In nucleotides, the CDR3 is TGTGCCTCTACGGGGAGTGGGGGGATTGTTGGCTACACCTTC. Encoded protein: CASTGSGGIVGYTF.

This chain links TRBV6-5 with TRBJ2-1, with a possible D match to TRBD1 (6 bases). Trimming removed 7 bases at V and 8 bases at J, with 18 bases between. Per the germline V gene, CDR1 is MNHEY and CDR2 is SVGAGI. This CDR3 region has 14 residues. This CDR3 reads CASTLTRGNDEQFF. CDR3 nucleotides: TGTGCCAGCACCCTTACCAGGGGAAACGATGAGCAGTTCTTC.

The rearrangement links TRBV19 to TRBJ1-2; weak D call: TRBD1 (5 bases). Trimming shortened V by 7 bases and J by 5 bases, and 11 bases separated the two germline ends. The V gene's germline CDR1 is LNHDA and CDR2 SQIVND (reference sequence). The length of the CDR3 is 12 residues. In DNA form, the CDR3 reads TGTGCCAGTACCACAACAGGTTATGGCTACACCTTC. Its protein product is CASTTTGYGYTF.

V usage is TRBV19 and J usage is TRBJ1-1; D is undetermined. Germline values: CDR1 LNHDA, CDR2 SQIVND (reference sequence). CDR3 length: 14 amino acids. V was pared by 3 bases and J by 4 bases, with 12 bases between. CDR3 residues: CASSIGVGGTEAFF. DNA for the CDR3: TGTGCCAGTAGTATCGGAGTAGGTGGCACTGAAGCTTTCTTT. Variable domain in full (rest from reference TRBV19 and TRBJ1-1): DGGITQSPKYLFRKEGQNVTLSCEQNLNHDAMYWYRQDPGQGLRLIYYSQIVNDFQKGDIAEGYSVSREKKESFPLTVTSAQKNPTAFYLCASSIGVGGTEAFFGQGTRLTVV.

The chain couples TRBV27 to TRBJ1-2; 11 nucleotides agree with TRBD1. Germline V gives CDR1 MNHEY, CDR2 SMNVEV (reference sequence). V shed 5 bases, J shed 3 bases, and the junction held 11 bases outside the gene matches. The CDR3 is 17 residues long. The CDR3 sequence is CASSTQGQGALDYGYTF. The DNA for the CDR3 is TGTGCCAGCAGTACTCAAGGACAGGGGGCGCTGGACTATGGCTACACCTTC.

V is TRBV27 and J is TRBJ2-7; possible D gene TRBD2, 6 bases. This CDR3 has 11 amino acids. The V gene lost 3 bases and the J gene lost 7 bases, with 7 bases spanning the gap. CDR1 MNHEY and CDR2 SMNVEV come from the germline V gene (reference sequence). For the CDR3, the DNA is TGTGCCAGCAGTTTCGGGGGTGAGCAGTACTTC. Translated, it gives CASSFGGEQYF.

The V and J genes are TRBV6-5 and TRBJ1-5; D unclear. Per germline, CDR1 MNHEY and CDR2 SVGAGI. The length of the CDR3 is 15 residues. Deletions cut 6 bases from V and 7 bases from J, with 19 bases between. CDR3 DNA: TGTGCCAGCAGACCCTTCGGGATTTCAGAGCAGCCCCAGCATTTT. It translates to CASRPFGISEQPQHF.

CDR3 protein: CASSLVHGRGEQYF. In DNA, the CDR3 is TGTGCCAGCAGCTTAGTGCACGGCAGGGGAGAGCAGTACTTC. J is TRBJ2-7 and V is TRBV7-2, with D perhaps TRBD1 (6 bases). The germline CDR1 and CDR2 sequences are SGHTA and FQGNSA. V was cut by 1 base and J by 7 bases, with 14 bases left in between. This CDR3 is built from 14 residues. Full variable domain (remainder filled in from reference TRBV7-2 and TRBJ2-7): GAGVSQSPSNKVTEKGKDVELRCDPISGHTALYWYRQSLGQGLEFLIYFQGNSAPDKSGLPSDRFSAERTGGSVSTLTIQRTQQEDSAVYLCASSLVHGRGEQYFGPGTRLTVT.

This rearrangement joins TRBV29-1 to TRBJ1-4; 7 nucleotides match TRBD1. The V gene end was trimmed by 7 bases and the J gene end by 5 bases; junction bases not matched to a gene: 1. Germline values: CDR1 SQVTM, CDR2 ANQGSEA. The CDR3 has 11 amino acids. CDR3 residues: CSAGQNEKLFF. CDR3 nucleotides: TGCAGCGCGGGACAGAATGAAAAACTGTTTTTT.

The chain combines TRBV5-1 with TRBJ1-2; D perhaps matches TRBD1 (5 bases). The CDR3 is 15 amino acids. Germline V gene sequence: CDR1 SGHRS, CDR2 YFSETQ. Trimming pared 4 bases from V and 0 bases from J, leaving 13 bases between. Here the CDR3 DNA reads TGCGCCAGCAGCCGCGAAGGGGAAGCTAACTATGGCTACACCTTC. Protein product: CASSREGEANYGYTF.